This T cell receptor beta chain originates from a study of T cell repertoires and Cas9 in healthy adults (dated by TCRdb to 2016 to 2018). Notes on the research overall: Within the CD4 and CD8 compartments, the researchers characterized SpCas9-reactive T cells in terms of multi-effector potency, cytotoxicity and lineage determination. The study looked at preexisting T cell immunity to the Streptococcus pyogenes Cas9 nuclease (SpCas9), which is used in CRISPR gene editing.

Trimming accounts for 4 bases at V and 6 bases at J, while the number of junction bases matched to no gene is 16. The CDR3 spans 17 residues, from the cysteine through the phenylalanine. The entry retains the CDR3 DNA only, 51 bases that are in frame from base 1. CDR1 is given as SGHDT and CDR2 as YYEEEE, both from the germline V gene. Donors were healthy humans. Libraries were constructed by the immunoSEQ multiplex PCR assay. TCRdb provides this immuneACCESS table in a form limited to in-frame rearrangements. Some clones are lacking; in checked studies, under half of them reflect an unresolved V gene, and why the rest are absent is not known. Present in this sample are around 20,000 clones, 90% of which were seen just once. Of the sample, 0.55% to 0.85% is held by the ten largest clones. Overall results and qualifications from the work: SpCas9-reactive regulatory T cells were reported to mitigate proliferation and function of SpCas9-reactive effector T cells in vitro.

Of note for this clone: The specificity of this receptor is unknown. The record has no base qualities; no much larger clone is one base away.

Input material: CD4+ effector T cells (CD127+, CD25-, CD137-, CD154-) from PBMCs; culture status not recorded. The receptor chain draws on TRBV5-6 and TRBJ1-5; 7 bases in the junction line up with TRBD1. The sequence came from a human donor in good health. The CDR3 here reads CASSTWTGPWAGQPQHF. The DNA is TGTGCCAGCAGCACCTGGACAGGCCCCTGGGCGGGTCAGCCCCAGCATTTT.